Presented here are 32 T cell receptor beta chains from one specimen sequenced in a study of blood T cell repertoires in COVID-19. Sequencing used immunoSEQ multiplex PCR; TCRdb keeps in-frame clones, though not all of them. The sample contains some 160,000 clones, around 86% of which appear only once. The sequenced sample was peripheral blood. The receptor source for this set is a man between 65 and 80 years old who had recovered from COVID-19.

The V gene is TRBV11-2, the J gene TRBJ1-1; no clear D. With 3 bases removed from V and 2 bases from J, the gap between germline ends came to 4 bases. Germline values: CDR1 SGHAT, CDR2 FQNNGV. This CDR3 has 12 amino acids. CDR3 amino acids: CASSFSNTEAFF. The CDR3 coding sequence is TGTGCCAGCAGCTTTTCTAACACTGAAGCTTTCTTT.

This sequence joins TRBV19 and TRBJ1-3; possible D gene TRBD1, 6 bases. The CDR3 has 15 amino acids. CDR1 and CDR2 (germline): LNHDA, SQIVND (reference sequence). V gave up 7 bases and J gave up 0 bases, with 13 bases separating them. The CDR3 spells CASIRDTISGNTIYF. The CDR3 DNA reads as TGTGCCAGTATAAGGGACACCATCTCTGGAAACACCATATATTTT.

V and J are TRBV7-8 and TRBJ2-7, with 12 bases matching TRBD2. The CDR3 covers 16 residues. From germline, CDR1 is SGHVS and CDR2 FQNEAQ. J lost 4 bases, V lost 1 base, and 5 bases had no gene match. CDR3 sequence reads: CASSLEGTSGSYEQYF. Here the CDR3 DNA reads TGTGCCAGCAGCTTAGAAGGGACTAGCGGGTCTTACGAGCAGTACTTC. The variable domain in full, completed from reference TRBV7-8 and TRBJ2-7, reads GAGVSQSPRYKVAKRGQDVALRCDPISGHVSLFWYQQALGQGPEFLTYFQNEAQLDKSGLPSDRFFAERPEGSVSTLKIQRTQQEDSAVYLCASSLEGTSGSYEQYFGPGTRLTVT.

The CDR3 region has the DNA TGTGCCAGCAGCCCGGACGGACTAGAACCCAATTTCTATGGCTACACCTTC. This sequence encodes CASSPDGLEPNFYGYTF. The chain uses TRBV5-6 and TRBJ1-2; no reliable D call. Trimming shortened V by 4 bases and J by 4 bases, and 23 bases separated the two germline ends. This CDR3 is 17 amino acids long. CDR1 and CDR2 (germline): SGHDT, YYEEEE.

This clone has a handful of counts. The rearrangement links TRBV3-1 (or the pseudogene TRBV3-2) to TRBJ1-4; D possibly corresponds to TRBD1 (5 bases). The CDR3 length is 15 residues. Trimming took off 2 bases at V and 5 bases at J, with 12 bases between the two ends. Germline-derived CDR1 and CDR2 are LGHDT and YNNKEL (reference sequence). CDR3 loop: CASSQLSGLNEKLFF. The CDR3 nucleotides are TGTGCCAGCAGCCAATTATCAGGGTTGAATGAAAAACTGTTTTTT.

The CDR3 reads CASSPGTANTEAFF. The CDR3 DNA reads as TGCGCCAGCAGCCCCGGGACAGCGAACACTGAAGCTTTCTTT. This chain uses TRBV5-1 with TRBJ1-1; 7 bases fit TRBD1. Germline V gene data show CDR1 as SGHRS and CDR2 as YFSETQ. The CDR3 consists of 14 residues. The J segment lost 1 base and the V segment lost 4 bases, leaving 4 bases of the junction unmatched.

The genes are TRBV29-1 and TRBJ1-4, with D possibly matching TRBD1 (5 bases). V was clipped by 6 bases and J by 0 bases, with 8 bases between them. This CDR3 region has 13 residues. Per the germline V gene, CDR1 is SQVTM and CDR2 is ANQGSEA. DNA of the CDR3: TGCAGCGTACGGGACTCAACTAATGAAAAACTGTTTTTT. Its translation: CSVRDSTNEKLFF.

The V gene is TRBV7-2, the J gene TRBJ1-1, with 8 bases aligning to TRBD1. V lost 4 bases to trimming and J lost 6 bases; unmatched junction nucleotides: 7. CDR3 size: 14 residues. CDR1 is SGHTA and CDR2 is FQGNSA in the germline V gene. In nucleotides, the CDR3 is TGTGCCAGCAGCTCCCGACAGGGGAGGGCTGAAGCTTTCTTT. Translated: CASSSRQGRAEAFF.

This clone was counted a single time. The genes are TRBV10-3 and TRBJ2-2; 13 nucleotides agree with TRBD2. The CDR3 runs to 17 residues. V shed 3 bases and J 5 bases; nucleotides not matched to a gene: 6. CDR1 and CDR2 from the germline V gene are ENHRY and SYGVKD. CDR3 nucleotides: TGTGCCATCAGTGAACTAGCGGGAGGGCCCTGGACCGGGGAGCTGTTTTTT. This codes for CAISELAGGPWTGELFF.

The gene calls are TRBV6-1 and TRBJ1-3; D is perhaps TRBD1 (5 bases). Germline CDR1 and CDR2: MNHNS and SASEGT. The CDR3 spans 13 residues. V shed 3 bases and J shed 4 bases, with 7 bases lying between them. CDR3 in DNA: TGTGCCAGCAGTGAGGACACAGGAAACACCATATATTTT. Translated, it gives CASSEDTGNTIYF.

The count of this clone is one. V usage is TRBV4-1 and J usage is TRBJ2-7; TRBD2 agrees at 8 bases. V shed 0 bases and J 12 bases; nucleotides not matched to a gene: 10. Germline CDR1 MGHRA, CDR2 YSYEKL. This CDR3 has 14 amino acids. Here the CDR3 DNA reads TGCGCCAGCAGCCAAGAGAACAGCGGGAGAGCCCCGTACTTC. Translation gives CASSQENSGRAPYF.

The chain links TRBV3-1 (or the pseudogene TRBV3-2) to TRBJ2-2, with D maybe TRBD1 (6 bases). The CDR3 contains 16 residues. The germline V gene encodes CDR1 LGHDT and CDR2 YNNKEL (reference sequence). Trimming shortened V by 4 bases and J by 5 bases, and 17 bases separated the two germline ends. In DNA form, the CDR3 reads TGTGCCAGCAGCCCGCTCGAGGGGGTTGGTACCGGGGAGCTGTTTTTT. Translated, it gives CASSPLEGVGTGELFF.

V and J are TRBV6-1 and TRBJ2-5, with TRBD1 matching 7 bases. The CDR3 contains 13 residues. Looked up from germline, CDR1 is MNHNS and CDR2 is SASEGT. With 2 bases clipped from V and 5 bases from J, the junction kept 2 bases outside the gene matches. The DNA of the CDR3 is TGTGCCAGCAGTGAACAGGGACAGGAGACCCAGTACTTC. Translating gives CASSEQGQETQYF.

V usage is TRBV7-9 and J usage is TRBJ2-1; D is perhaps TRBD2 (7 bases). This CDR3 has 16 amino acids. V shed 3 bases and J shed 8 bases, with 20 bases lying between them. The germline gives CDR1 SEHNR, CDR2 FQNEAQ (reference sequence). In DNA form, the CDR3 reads TGTGCCAGCAGCTTTGGTGCGGGGGCATACGGCGATGAGCAGTTCTTC. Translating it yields CASSFGAGAYGDEQFF.

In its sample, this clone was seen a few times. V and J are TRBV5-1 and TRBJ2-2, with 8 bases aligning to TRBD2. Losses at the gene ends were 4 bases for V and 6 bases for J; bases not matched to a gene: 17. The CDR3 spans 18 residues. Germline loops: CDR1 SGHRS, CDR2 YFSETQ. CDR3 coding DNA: TGCGCCAGCAGCGTAGGGGGAACCGGGACTAGAAGGTCCGGGGAGCTGTTTTTT. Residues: CASSVGGTGTRRSGELFF.

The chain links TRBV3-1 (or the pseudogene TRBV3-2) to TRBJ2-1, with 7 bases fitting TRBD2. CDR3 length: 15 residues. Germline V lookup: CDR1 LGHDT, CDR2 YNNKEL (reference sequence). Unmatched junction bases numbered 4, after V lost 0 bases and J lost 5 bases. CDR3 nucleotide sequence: TGTGCCAGCAGCCAAGACGGGAGGTTTAACAATGAGCAGTTCTTC. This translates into CASSQDGRFNNEQFF.

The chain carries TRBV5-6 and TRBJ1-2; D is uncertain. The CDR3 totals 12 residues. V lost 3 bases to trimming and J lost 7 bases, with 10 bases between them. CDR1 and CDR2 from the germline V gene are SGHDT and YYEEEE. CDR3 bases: TGTGCCAGCAGCTCTGAAGCCGCTGGCTACACCTTC. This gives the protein CASSSEAAGYTF.

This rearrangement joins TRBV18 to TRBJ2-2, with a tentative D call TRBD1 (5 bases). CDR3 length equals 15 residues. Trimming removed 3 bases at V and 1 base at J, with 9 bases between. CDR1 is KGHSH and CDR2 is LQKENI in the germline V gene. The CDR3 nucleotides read TGTGCCAGCTCACCGCGCAGGGTGAACACCGGGGAGCTGTTTTTT. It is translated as CASSPRRVNTGELFF. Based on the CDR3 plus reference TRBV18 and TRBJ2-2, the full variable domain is NAGVMQNPRHLVRRRGQEARLRCSPMKGHSHVYWYRQLPEEGLKFMVYLQKENIIDESGMPKERFSAEFPKEGPSILRIQQVVRGDSAAYFCASSPRRVNTGELFFGEGSRLTVL.

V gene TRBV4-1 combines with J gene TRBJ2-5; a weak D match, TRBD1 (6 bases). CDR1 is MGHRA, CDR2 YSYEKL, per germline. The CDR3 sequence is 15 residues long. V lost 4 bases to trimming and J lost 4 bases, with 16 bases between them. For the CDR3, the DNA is TGCGCCAGCAGCCGCACAGGGCTGCCGGGAGAGACCCAGTACTTC. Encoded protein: CASSRTGLPGETQYF.

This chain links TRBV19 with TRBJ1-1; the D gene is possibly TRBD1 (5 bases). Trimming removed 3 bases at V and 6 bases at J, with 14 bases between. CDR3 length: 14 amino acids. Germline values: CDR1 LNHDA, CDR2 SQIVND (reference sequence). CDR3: CASSIGREGSEAFF. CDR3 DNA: TGTGCCAGTAGTATTGGCAGGGAAGGGTCTGAAGCTTTCTTT.

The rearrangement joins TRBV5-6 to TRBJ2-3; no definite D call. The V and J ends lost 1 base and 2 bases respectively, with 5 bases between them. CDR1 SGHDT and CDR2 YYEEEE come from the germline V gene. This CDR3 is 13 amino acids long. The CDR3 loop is CASSLYNTDTQYF. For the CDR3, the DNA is TGTGCCAGCAGCTTGTACAACACAGATACGCAGTATTTT.

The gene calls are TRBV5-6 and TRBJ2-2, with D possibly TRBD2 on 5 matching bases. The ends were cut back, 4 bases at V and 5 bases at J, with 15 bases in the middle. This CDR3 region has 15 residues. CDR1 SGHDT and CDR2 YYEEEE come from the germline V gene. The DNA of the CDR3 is TGTGCCAGCAGCCTGGTCGGGGATGGGACCGGGGAGCTGTTTTTT. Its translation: CASSLVGDGTGELFF.

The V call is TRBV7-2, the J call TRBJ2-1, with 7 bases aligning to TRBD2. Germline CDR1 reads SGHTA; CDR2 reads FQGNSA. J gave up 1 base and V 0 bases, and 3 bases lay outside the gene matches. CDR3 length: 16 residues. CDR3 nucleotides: TGTGCCAGCAGCTTAGCTGCAGCGGGGTCCTACAATGAGCAGTTCTTC. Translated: CASSLAAAGSYNEQFF.

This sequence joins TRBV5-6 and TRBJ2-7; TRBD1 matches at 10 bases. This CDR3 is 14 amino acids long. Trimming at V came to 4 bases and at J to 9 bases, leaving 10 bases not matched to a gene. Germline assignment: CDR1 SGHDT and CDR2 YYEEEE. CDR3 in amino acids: CASSIDRGRLGQYF. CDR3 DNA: TGTGCCAGCAGCATCGACAGGGGGCGCTTGGGGCAGTACTTC.

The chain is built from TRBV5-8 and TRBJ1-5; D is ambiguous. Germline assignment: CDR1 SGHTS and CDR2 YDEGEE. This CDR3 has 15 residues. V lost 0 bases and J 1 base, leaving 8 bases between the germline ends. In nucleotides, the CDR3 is TGTGCCAGCAGCTTGGCGACGGGGAGCAATCAGCCCCAGCATTTT. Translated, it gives CASSLATGSNQPQHF.

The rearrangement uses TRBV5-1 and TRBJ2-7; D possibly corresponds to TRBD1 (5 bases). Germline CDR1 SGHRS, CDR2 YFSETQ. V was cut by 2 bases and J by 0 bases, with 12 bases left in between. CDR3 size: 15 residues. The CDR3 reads CASSFGHQSSYEQYF. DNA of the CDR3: TGCGCCAGCAGCTTCGGACACCAGAGCTCCTACGAGCAGTACTTC.

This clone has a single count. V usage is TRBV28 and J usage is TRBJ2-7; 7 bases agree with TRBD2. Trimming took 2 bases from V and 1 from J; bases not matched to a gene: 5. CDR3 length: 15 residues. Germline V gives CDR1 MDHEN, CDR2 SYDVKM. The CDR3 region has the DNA TGTGCCAGCAGTTTAGCGGGAGCCGGTTCCTACGAGCAGTACTTC. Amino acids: CASSLAGAGSYEQYF.

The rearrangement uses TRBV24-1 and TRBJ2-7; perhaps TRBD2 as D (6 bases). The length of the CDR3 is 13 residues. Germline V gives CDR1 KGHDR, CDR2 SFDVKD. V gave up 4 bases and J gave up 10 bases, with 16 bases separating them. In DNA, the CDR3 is TGTGCCACCAGTGACGCCGAGACTAGTCTTCAGTACTTC. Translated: CATSDAETSLQYF.

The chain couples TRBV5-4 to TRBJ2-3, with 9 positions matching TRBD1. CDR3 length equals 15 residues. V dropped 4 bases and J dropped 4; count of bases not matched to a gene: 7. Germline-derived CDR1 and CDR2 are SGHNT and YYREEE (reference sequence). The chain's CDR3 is CASSLRTGEADTQYF. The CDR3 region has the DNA TGTGCCAGCAGCCTAAGGACAGGGGAAGCAGATACGCAGTATTTT.

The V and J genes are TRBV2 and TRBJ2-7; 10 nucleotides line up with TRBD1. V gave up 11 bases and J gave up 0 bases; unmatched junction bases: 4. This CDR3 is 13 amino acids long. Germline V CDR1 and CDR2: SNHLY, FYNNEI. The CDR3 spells CAGRQGASYEQYF. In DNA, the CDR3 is TGTGCCGGAAGACAGGGGGCCTCCTACGAGCAGTACTTC.

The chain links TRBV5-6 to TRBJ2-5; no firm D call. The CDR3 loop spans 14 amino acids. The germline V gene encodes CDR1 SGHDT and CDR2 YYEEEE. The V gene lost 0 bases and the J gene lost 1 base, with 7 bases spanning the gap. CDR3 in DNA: TGTGCCAGCAGCTTGGGGCTAGTCCAAGAGACCCAGTACTTC. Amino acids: CASSLGLVQETQYF.

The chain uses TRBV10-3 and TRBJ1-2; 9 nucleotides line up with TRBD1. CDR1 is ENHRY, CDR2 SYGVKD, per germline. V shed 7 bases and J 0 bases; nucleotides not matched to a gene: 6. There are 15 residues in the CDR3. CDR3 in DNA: TGTGCCATCAAGGGGGGACAGGGCCCTAACTATGGCTACACCTTC. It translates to CAIKGGQGPNYGYTF.